This section outlines one TCR beta chain sequence together with its context. The antigen remains unidentified. The protocol was immunoSEQ multiplex PCR, while the TCRdb copy is restricted to in-frame clones and leaves out a portion. The sample has 300,000 to 400,000 clones, around 90% seen once. This entry comes from a study of Ad26.COV2.S vaccination and SARS-CoV-2 variants. Study-wide points: The TCR-based breadth and depth measures might underestimate overall T cell responses.

Trimming cost V 3 bases and J 6 bases, with 14 bases left between them. The CDR3 has 13 amino acids. CDR1 and CDR2 from the germline V gene are GTSNPN and SVGIG (reference sequence). The treatment is: about 20 received Ad26.COV2.S at low or high dose, single or two shots; 5 received placebo; per-sample allocation not given. Day 63 after the first injection of vaccine or placebo was the sampling time. An Ad26 vector was used to express Wuhan-strain SARS-CoV-2 spike as the vaccine. Sequencing was performed on peripheral blood, taken in a trial of Ad26.COV2.S vaccine versus placebo. This receptor was obtained from a person between 18 and 59 years old who received the Ad26.COV2.S COVID-19 vaccine or a placebo. V is TRBV30 and J is TRBJ1-1; the D gene is possibly TRBD1 (5 bases). This CDR3 is CAWSEGYGPEAFF. CDR3 DNA: TGTGCCTGGAGCGAGGGGTACGGGCCTGAAGCTTTCTTT. Variable domain in full (rest from reference TRBV30 and TRBJ1-1): SQTIHQWPATLVQPVGSPLSLECTVEGTSNPNLYWYRQAAGRGLQLLFYSVGIGQISSEVPQNLSASRPQDRQFILSSKKLLLSDSGFYLCAWSEGYGPEAFFGQGTRLTVV.